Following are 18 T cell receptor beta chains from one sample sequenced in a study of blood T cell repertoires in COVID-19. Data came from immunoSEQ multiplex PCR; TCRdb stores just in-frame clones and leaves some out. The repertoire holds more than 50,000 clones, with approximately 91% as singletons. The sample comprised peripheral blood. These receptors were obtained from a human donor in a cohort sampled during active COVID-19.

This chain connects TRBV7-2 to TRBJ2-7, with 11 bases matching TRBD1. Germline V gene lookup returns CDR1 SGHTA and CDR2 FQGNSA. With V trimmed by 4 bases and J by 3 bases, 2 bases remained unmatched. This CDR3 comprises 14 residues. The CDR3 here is CASSWDRGFYEQYF. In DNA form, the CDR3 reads TGTGCCAGCAGCTGGGACAGGGGGTTCTACGAGCAGTACTTC.

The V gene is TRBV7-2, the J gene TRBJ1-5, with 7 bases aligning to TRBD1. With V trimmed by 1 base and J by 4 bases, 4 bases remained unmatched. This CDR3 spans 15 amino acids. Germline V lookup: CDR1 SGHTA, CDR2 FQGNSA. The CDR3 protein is CASSLGKGQNQPQHF. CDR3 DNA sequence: TGTGCCAGCAGCTTAGGAAAGGGACAGAATCAGCCCCAGCATTTT. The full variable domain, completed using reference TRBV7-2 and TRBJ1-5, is GAGVSQSPSNKVTEKGKDVELRCDPISGHTALYWYRQSLGQGLEFLIYFQGNSAPDKSGLPSDRFSAERTGGSVSTLTIQRTQQEDSAVYLCASSLGKGQNQPQHFGDGTRLSIL.

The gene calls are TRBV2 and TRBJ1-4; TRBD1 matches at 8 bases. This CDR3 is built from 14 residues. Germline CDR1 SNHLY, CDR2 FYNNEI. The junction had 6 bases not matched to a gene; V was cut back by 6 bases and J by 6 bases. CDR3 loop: CASRAGTGYEKLFF. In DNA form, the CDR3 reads TGTGCCAGCAGAGCCGGGACAGGATATGAAAAACTGTTTTTT.

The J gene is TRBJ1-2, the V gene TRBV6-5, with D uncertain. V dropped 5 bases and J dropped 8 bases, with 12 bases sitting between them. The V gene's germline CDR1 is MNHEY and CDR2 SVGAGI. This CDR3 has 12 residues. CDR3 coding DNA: TGTGCCAGCAGTAGGTTAGGAGAGGGCTACACCTTC. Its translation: CASSRLGEGYTF.

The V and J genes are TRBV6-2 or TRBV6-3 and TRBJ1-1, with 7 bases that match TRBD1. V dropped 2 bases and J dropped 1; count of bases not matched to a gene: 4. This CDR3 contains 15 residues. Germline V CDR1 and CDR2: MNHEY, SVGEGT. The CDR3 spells CASSYRQGGNTEAFF. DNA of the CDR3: TGTGCCAGCAGTTACAGACAGGGTGGGAACACTGAAGCTTTCTTT.

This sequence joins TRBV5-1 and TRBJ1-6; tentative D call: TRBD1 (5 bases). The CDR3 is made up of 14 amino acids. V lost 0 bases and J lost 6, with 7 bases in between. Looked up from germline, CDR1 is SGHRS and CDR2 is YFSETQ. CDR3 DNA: TGCGCCAGCAGCTTGGGCAGGGTTAATTCACCCCTCCACTTT. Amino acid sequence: CASSLGRVNSPLHF.

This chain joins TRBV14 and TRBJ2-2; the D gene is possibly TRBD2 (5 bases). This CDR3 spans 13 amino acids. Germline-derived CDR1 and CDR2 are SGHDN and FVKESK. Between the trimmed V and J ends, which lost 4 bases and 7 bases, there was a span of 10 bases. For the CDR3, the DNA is TGTGCCAGCAGCCCCACCGGGATCGGGGAGCTGTTTTTT. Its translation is CASSPTGIGELFF.

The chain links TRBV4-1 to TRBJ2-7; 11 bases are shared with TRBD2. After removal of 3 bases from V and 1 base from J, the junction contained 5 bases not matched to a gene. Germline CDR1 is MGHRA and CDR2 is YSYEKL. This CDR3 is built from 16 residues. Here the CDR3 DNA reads TGCGCCAGCAGCCACCCGGGACTAGCGGCTTCCTACGAGCAGTACTTC. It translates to CASSHPGLAASYEQYF.

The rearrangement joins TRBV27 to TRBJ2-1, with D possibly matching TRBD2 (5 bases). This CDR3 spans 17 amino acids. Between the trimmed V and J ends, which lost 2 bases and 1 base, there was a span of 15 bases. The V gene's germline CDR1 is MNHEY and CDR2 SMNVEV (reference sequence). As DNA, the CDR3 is TGTGCCAGCAGTTTACTACGCTCGAGCGGTTCCTACAATGAGCAGTTCTTC. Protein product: CASSLLRSSGSYNEQFF.

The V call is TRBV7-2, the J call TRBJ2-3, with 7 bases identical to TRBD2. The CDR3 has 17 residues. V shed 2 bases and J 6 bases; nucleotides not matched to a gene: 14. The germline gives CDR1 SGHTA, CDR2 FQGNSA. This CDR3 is CASSLYLLTGRADTQYF. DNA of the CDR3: TGTGCCAGCAGCTTATACCTCTTAACTGGGAGGGCCGATACGCAGTATTTT.

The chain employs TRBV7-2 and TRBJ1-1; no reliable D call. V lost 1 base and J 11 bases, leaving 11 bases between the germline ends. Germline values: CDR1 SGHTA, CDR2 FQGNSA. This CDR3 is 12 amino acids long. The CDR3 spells CASSLVVSSAFF. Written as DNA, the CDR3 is TGTGCCAGCAGCTTAGTGGTCAGTTCGGCTTTCTTT.

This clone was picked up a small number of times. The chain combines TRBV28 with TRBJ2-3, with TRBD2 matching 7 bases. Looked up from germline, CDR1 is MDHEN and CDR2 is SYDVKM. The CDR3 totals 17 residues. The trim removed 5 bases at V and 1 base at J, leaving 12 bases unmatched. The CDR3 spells CASSQPGPAGGTDTQYF. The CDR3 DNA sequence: TGTGCCAGCAGTCAGCCAGGGCCGGCGGGGGGCACAGATACGCAGTATTTT.

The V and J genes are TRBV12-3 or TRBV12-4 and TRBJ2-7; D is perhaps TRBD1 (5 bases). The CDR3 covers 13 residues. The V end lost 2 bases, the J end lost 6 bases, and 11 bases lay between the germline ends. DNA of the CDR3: TGTGCCAGCAGTTTAATCCAAGGGGTCGAGCAGTACTTC. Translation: CASSLIQGVEQYF.

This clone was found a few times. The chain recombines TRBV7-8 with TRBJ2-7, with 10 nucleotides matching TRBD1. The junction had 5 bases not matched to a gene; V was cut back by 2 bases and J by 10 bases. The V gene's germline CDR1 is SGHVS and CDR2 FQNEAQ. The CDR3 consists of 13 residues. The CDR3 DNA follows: TGTGCCAGCAGCTTAAGCCGGGACAGGGGCCAGTACTTC. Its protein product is CASSLSRDRGQYF.

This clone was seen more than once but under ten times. The CDR3: CASSLGQGNSPLHF. The CDR3 DNA sequence: TGTGCCAGCAGCTTGGGACAGGGTAATTCACCCCTCCACTTT. The rearrangement uses TRBV5-4 and TRBJ1-6, with 7 bases matching TRBD1. CDR1 is SGHNT and CDR2 is YYREEE in the germline V gene (reference sequence). Unmatched junction bases numbered 0, after V lost 0 bases and J lost 6 bases. CDR3 size: 14 residues. Complete variable domain (other parts from reference TRBV5-4 and TRBJ1-6): ETGVTQSPTHLIKTRGQQVTLRCSSQSGHNTVSWYQQALGQGPQFIFQYYREEENGRGNFPPRFSGLQFPNYSSELNVNALELDDSALYLCASSLGQGNSPLHFGNGTRLTVT.

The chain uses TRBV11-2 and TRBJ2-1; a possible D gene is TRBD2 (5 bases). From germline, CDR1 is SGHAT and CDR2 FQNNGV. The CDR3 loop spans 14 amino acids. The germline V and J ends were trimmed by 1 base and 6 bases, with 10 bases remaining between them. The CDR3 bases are TGTGCCAGCAGCTTAGTGGGGAGCGGCAATGAGCAGTTCTTC. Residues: CASSLVGSGNEQFF.

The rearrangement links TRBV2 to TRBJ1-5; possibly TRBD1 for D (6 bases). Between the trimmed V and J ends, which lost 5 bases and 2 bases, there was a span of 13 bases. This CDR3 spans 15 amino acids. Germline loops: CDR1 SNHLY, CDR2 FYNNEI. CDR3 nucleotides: TGTGCCAGCAGTCCTCAGGGGAACGGCAATCAGCCCCAGCATTTT. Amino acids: CASSPQGNGNQPQHF.

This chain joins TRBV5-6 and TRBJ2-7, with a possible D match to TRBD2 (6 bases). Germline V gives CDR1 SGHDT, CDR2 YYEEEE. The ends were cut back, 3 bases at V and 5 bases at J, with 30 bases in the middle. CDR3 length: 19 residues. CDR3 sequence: CASSSYWVVGLPQSDEQYF. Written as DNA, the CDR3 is TGTGCCAGCAGCTCATATTGGGTCGTTGGACTACCCCAATCCGACGAGCAGTACTTC.